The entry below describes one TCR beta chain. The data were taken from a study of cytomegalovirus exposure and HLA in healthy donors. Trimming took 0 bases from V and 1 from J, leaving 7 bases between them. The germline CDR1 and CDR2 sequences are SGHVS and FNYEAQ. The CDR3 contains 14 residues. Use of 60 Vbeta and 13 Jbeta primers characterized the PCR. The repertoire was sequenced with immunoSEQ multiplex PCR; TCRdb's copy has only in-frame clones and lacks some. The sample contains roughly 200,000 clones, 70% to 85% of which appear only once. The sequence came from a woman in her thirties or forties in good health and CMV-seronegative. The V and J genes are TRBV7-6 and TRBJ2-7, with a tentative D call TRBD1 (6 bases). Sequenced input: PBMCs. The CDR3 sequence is CASSLAGTSYEQYF. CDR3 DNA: TGTGCCAGCAGCTTAGCCGGGACATCCTACGAGCAGTACTTC.